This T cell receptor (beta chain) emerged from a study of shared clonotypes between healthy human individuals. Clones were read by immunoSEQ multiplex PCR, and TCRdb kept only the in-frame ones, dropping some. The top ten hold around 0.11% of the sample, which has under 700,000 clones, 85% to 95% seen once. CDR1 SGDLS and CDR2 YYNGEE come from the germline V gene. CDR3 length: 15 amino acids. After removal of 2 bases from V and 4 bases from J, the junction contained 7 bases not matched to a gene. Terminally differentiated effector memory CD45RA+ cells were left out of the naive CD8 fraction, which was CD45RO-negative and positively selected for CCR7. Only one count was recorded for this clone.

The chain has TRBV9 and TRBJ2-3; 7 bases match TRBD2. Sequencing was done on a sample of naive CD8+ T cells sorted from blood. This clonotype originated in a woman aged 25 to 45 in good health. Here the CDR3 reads CASSVEGGISDTQYF. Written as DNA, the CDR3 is TGTGCCAGCAGCGTCGAGGGAGGGATTTCAGATACGCAGTATTTT.